This TCR beta chain was identified during a study of identical twins. Points from the study as a whole: Among beta out-of-frame sequences, excess sharing between twins appeared weaker. Researchers reported excess low generation probability among twin-shared out-of-frame alpha sequences. Beta clonotypes that were abundant in cord blood contained fewer insertions, a pattern absent from memory repertoires.

CDR3 length: 14 amino acids. Per germline, CDR1 SGHDT and CDR2 YYEEEE. The V and J ends lost 4 bases and 9 bases respectively, with 17 bases between them. A universal primer site arose from template switching, and cDNA bore unique molecular identifiers. One entry per CDR3 protein results from TCRdb running MiXCR on the 5' RACE reads. The table lists about 250,000 distinct CDR3 sequences, roughly 7.5% of them singletons, with less than 6.5% in the top ten. With respect to this clonotype: Antigen specificity is unknown.

These data also featured in a second study, about yellow fever vaccine responses in identical twins.

The rearrangement joins TRBV5-6 to TRBJ1-5; tentatively, D is TRBD1 (5 bases). The source material was CD8+ T cells sorted from blood. This TCR was sampled from a woman aged 18-30 years in good health. The CDR3 sequence is CASSHGTVPSPQHF. CDR3 coding DNA: TGTGCCAGCAGCCACGGGACGGTACCATCGCCCCAGCATTTT. The full variable domain, rest sourced from reference TRBV5-6 and TRBJ1-5, is DAGVTQSPTHLIKTRGQQVTLRCSPKSGHDTVSWYQQALGQGPQFIFQYYEEEERQRGNFPDRFSGHQFPNYSSELNVNALLLGDSALYLCASSHGTVPSPQHFGDGTRLSIL.